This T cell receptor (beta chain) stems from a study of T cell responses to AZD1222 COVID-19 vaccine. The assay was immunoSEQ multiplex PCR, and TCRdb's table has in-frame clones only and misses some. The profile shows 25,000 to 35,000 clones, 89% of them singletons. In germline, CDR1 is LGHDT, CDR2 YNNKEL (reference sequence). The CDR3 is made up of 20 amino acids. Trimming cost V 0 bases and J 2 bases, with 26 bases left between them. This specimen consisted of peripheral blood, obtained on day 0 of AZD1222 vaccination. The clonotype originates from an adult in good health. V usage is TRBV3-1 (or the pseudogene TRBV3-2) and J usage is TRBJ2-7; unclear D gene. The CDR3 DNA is TGTGCCAGCAGCCAAGATCAGGCCCGTGGGCGAGAACTTTCAACCTACGAGCAGTACTTC. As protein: CASSQDQARGRELSTYEQYF.